The clone carrying this T cell receptor beta chain turned up a few times. The repertoire was sequenced with immunoSEQ multiplex PCR; TCRdb's copy has only in-frame clones and lacks some. The sample shows about 2,500 clones, 55% to 75% of them seen only once. Stated time point: cycle 4 day 1 (C4D1), after around six weeks of nivolumab. Following autologous stem cell transplantation, relapse occurred in every patient, and exposure to brentuximab vedotin varied. Researchers pulled CD8+ T cells out of thawed PBMCs using magnetic negative selection. The CDR3 spans 15 residues. The V end was cut by 0 bases, the J end by 2 bases, with 10 bases between. Germline-derived CDR1 and CDR2 are LGHNA and YSLEER. The data belong to a study of PD-1 blockade in classical Hodgkin lymphoma.

The chain joins TRBV4-3 to TRBJ2-5; D gene ambiguous. This TCR was recovered from a human donor with classical Hodgkin lymphoma. This specimen consisted of CD8+ T cells from blood, obtained before the fourth cycle of nivolumab. CDR3 sequence (DNA): TGCGCCAGCAGCCAAGAGCGCAGCTTTCAAGAGACCCAGTACTTC. Residues: CASSQERSFQETQYF.